Each of the 22 T cell receptor beta chains below was sequenced from the same sample in a study of CXCR3-negative and CXCR3-positive naive CD8 T cells. It was by 5' RACE with UMI labels that the TRB cDNA libraries were prepared. No DNA is given; TCRdb re-called the 5' RACE reads and lists each CDR3 protein once. Recorded here are 130,000 or so distinct CDR3 sequences; the top ten clones represent around 0.27%. The sample was naive CXCR3- CD8+ T cells from blood. Subset noted: CD45RO-CCR7+CD27+CD95- naive CD8+ T cells lacking CXCR3 (TNR3-). Receptor source: a human donor in good health. Some clones in this sample may be carry-over from other donors' samples.

V gene TRBV20-1 combines with J gene TRBJ2-5; with no DNA, the TCRdb D assignment of TRBD1 cannot be verified. CDR1 is DFQATT, CDR2 SNEGSKA, per germline (reference sequence). CDR3 size: 17 residues. Here the CDR3 reads CSASPPLGGVGQETQYF.

The V gene is TRBV7-8, the J gene TRBJ2-5; TCRdb reports TRBD2, a call that lacks DNA to check it against. This CDR3 region has 17 residues. The germline gives CDR1 SGHVS, CDR2 FQNEAQ. CDR3 protein: CASSLVVGLSSGETQYF.

This sequence joins TRBV21-1 and TRBJ2-7; without DNA, the TCRdb call of TRBD2 cannot be checked. TRBV21-1 represents a pseudogene. The CDR3 loop spans 14 amino acids. CDR3 region: CTKMPSGGDYEQYF.

The chain couples TRBV29-1 to TRBJ2-7. The length of the CDR3 is 12 residues. Germline CDR1 and CDR2: SQVTM and ANQGSEA. CDR3 loop: CSVGGTSNEQYF.

The rearrangement links TRBV7-9 to TRBJ2-7. Germline CDR1 and CDR2: SEHNR and FQNEAQ (reference sequence). This CDR3 has 14 residues. CDR3 sequence: CASSLEAQSYEQYF.

The gene calls are TRBV28 and TRBJ1-5; TCRdb calls TRBD1, which cannot be checked without DNA. Germline CDR1 MDHEN, CDR2 SYDVKM. CDR3 length: 16 residues. CDR3 region: CASSLRTPGQGEAQHF.

This sequence joins TRBV20-1 and TRBJ2-7; the TRBD1 assignment by TCRdb is unverifiable without DNA. Germline V lookup: CDR1 DFQATT, CDR2 SNEGSKA (reference sequence). CDR3 size: 14 residues. The CDR3 sequence is CSAGNRGHSYEQYF.

This rearrangement joins TRBV7-2 to TRBJ1-2. The CDR3 has 12 amino acids. Germline CDR1 and CDR2: SGHTA and FQGNSA. CDR3 protein: CASSDLNYGYTF.

This chain links TRBV29-1 with TRBJ2-7. This CDR3 is 11 amino acids long. Germline-derived CDR1 and CDR2 are SQVTM and ANQGSEA. This CDR3 reads CSVAGVYEQYF.

This clonotype ranks as medium-sized in terms of frequency. The V and J genes are TRBV28 and TRBJ2-7. The CDR3 has 13 amino acids. Germline assignment: CDR1 MDHEN and CDR2 SYDVKM. CDR3 loop: CASSFHGSGEQYF.

The V call is TRBV27, the J call TRBJ2-7; the D call of TRBD1 rests on TCRdb alone, since no DNA is present to check it. The CDR3 covers 12 residues. CDR1 MNHEY and CDR2 SMNVEV come from the germline V gene (reference sequence). CDR3 in amino acids: CASSGGEYEQYF.

The chain recombines TRBV5-5 with TRBJ2-3; as DNA is missing, the TRBD2 call by TCRdb cannot be tested. Germline CDR1 reads SGHKS; CDR2 reads YYEKEE (reference sequence). This CDR3 spans 17 amino acids. CDR3 sequence: CASSSLWASGSTDTQYF. The whole variable domain, filled in from reference TRBV5-5 and TRBJ2-3, reads DAGVTQSPTHLIKTRGQQVTLRCSPISGHKSVSWYQQVLGQGPQFIFQYYEKEERGRGNFPDRFSARQFPNYSSELNVNALLLGDSALYLCASSSLWASGSTDTQYFGPGTRLTVL.

The chain uses TRBV28 and TRBJ1-6; the TCRdb call, TRBD1, lacks DNA for checking. This CDR3 contains 16 residues. From germline, CDR1 is MDHEN and CDR2 SYDVKM. CDR3 amino acids: CASSPPGTSLHSPLHF.

The chain links TRBV5-1 to TRBJ2-6; without DNA, the TCRdb call of TRBD1 cannot be checked. From germline, CDR1 is SGHRS and CDR2 YFSETQ. The length of the CDR3 is 19 residues. CDR3 loop: CASSSARDRVPSGANVLTF.

The rearrangement links TRBV29-1 to TRBJ2-2; there is no DNA to check the TCRdb D call of TRBD1. The CDR3 is made up of 16 amino acids. Germline V gives CDR1 SQVTM, CDR2 ANQGSEA. CDR3 sequence: CSVEGDRGRGTGELFF.

This sequence joins TRBV15 and TRBJ2-5. Germline CDR1 is LNHNV and CDR2 is YYDKDF (reference sequence). The CDR3 is made up of 14 amino acids. The CDR3 here is CATSSGGRMETQYF.

The CDR3 here is CASSPPNQGYEQYF. This sequence joins TRBV5-4 and TRBJ2-7; TCRdb's D gene call, TRBD1, goes unchecked for lack of DNA. CDR1 SGHNT and CDR2 YYREEE come from the germline V gene (reference sequence). This CDR3 spans 14 amino acids. Full variable domain (rest looked up from reference TRBV5-4 and TRBJ2-7): ETGVTQSPTHLIKTRGQQVTLRCSSQSGHNTVSWYQQALGQGPQFIFQYYREEENGRGNFPPRFSGLQFPNYSSELNVNALELDDSALYLCASSPPNQGYEQYFGPGTRLTVT.

J is TRBJ2-7 and V is TRBV29-1; with no DNA, the TCRdb D assignment of TRBD1 cannot be verified. Per germline, CDR1 SQVTM and CDR2 ANQGSEA. This CDR3 has 13 amino acids. This chain's CDR3 is CSVEWGAPGEQYF.

The rearrangement links TRBV2 to TRBJ2-1; TCRdb picks TRBD1, but there is no DNA to check that call. The CDR3 is 16 residues long. Per germline, CDR1 SNHLY and CDR2 FYNNEI. The CDR3 spells CASSEADRGPSNEQFF.

V and J are TRBV29-1 and TRBJ2-1; TCRdb's D gene call, TRBD1, goes unchecked for lack of DNA. The CDR3 runs to 14 residues. Looked up from germline, CDR1 is SQVTM and CDR2 is ANQGSEA. This chain's CDR3 is CSVIRGLGDNEQFF.

The genes are TRBV27 and TRBJ2-1. The CDR3 spans 15 residues. Germline CDR1 is MNHEY and CDR2 is SMNVEV (reference sequence). Here the CDR3 reads CASSATGSSYNEQFF.

The chain carries TRBV9 and TRBJ2-5; TCRdb names TRBD1, which stays unverified in the absence of DNA. CDR3 length: 17 residues. CDR1 and CDR2 (germline): SGDLS, YYNGEE. The CDR3 loop is CASSASLDRGEEETQYF.